The 30 T cell receptor beta chains reported below all come from one sample, sequenced in a study of vaccination and CD4 T cells after COVID-19. Specified treatment: approximately 10-day PBMC culture with coronavirus spike peptide pools or control peptides (ViraFEST assay). One should note that the unexposed donor's CD4+ T cells were collected before the COVID-19 pandemic (2011-2018). At the Johns Hopkins FTIC core, DNA taken from cultured CD4+ T cells was sequenced by way of the Oncomine TCR Beta short-read assay. TCRdb re-called the PCR reads with MiXCR, one entry per CDR3 protein. In the table there are about 10,000 distinct CDR3 sequences, less than 70% of which are singletons. The antigens these receptors bind are not known. Sequenced material: CD4+ T cells from blood, cultured in vitro. Every receptor here comes from a human donor in good health.

By proportion, this clonotype is medium-sized. The V gene is TRBV6-1, the J gene TRBJ1-6, with unresolved D. This CDR3 spans 12 amino acids. Trimming left V 11 bases short and J 0 bases short, with 5 bases between. CDR1 is MNHNS and CDR2 is SASEGT in the germline V gene. The CDR3 sequence is CASGSYNSPLHF. In DNA, the CDR3 is TGTGCCTCCGGCTCCTATAATTCACCCCTCCACTTT.

In this sample, this clonotype turned up a few times. This chain uses TRBV6-2 or TRBV6-3 with TRBJ2-5; D is unresolved. There are 11 residues in the CDR3. The germline gives CDR1 MNHEY, CDR2 SVGEGT. V was clipped by 2 bases and J by 5 bases, with 3 bases between them. In DNA form, the CDR3 reads TGTGCCAGCAGTTACGGGGAGACCCAGTACTTC. Its translation is CASSYGETQYF.

This clonotype was counted once. The chain recombines TRBV27 with TRBJ2-3, with TRBD2 matching 10 bases. Germline assignment: CDR1 MNHEY and CDR2 SMNVEV (reference sequence). V was pared by 5 bases and J by 9 bases, with 11 bases of the junction left unmatched. The CDR3 consists of 15 residues. The CDR3 nucleotides are TGTGCCAGCAGTAGGTCGAACCTAGCGGGGGCGACGCAGTATTTT. This sequence encodes CASSRSNLAGATQYF.

This chain links TRBV7-9 with TRBJ2-3; 9 bases align to TRBD1. This CDR3 has 16 residues. Trimming cost V 5 bases and J 4 bases; bases outside gene matches: 10. Germline V CDR1 and CDR2: SEHNR, FQNEAQ (reference sequence). The CDR3 nucleotides read TGTGCCAGCAGCCCACCAGGGACAGGGAGGTCAGATACGCAGTATTTT. Residues: CASSPPGTGRSDTQYF. The variable domain in full, with the rest retrieved from reference TRBV7-9 and TRBJ2-3, is DTGVSQNPRHKITKRGQNVTFRCDPISEHNRLYWYRQTLGQGPEFLTYFQNEAQLEKSRLLSDRFSAERPKGSFSTLEIQRTEQGDSAMYLCASSPPGTGRSDTQYFGPGTRLTVL.

This clonotype was recorded a few times. This chain joins TRBV20-1 and TRBJ1-1, with D possibly being TRBD1 (6 bases). CDR3 length equals 12 residues. Germline CDR1 and CDR2: DFQATT and SNEGSKA (reference sequence). V lost 6 bases to trimming and J lost 5 bases, with 13 bases between them. As DNA, the CDR3 is TGCAGTGCGAATAAAGGGGGTACTGAAGCTTTCTTT. This sequence encodes CSANKGGTEAFF.

The J gene is TRBJ2-4, the V gene TRBV5-4; unclear D gene. The CDR3 sequence is 14 residues long. Germline loops: CDR1 SGHNT, CDR2 YYREEE (reference sequence). Trimming stripped 2 bases from V and 0 bases from J, with 6 bases between. CDR3 protein: CASSLELAKNIQYF. The CDR3 region has the DNA TGTGCCAGCAGCTTAGAGCTAGCCAAAAACATTCAGTACTTC.

The CDR3 sequence is CAISDDRTSTGELFF. Here the CDR3 DNA reads TGTGCCATCAGTGACGACAGGACTAGCACCGGGGAGCTGTTTTTT. The gene calls are TRBV10-3 and TRBJ2-2; D might be TRBD2 (7 bases). V shed 3 bases and J shed 4 bases, with 12 bases lying between them. There are 15 residues in the CDR3. The germline V gene has CDR1 ENHRY and CDR2 SYGVKD.

This clonotype was counted between two and nine times. The rearrangement joins TRBV20-1 to TRBJ2-2, with a tentative D call TRBD1 (5 bases). V lost 3 bases, J lost 6 bases, and 5 bases lay in between. The CDR3 has 11 amino acids. The germline CDR1 and CDR2 sequences are DFQATT and SNEGSKA (reference sequence). CDR3 in DNA: TGCAGTGCTAGGACAGCCGGGGAGCTGTTTTTT. Amino acid sequence: CSARTAGELFF.

The chain uses TRBV20-1 and TRBJ1-5; D is ambiguous. The germline V and J ends were trimmed by 5 bases and 7 bases, with 12 bases remaining between them. CDR3 size: 12 residues. CDR1 and CDR2 (germline): DFQATT, SNEGSKA (reference sequence). The DNA for the CDR3 is TGCAGTGCTGTCCCCCCTTCCCAGCCCCAGCATTTT. Translation gives CSAVPPSQPQHF.

The chain is built from TRBV20-1 and TRBJ1-6; perhaps TRBD1 as D (6 bases). Per the germline V gene, CDR1 is DFQATT and CDR2 is SNEGSKA (reference sequence). The CDR3 consists of 16 residues. Trimming pared 2 bases from V and 10 bases from J, leaving 21 bases between. CDR3 nucleotides: TGCAGTGCTAGAAACCAACAGGGAAGTCTTTTATCACCCCTCCACTTT. This gives the protein CSARNQQGSLLSPLHF.

In its sample, this clonotype was seen a few times. V gene TRBV20-1 combines with J gene TRBJ1-1; D is unresolved. Germline CDR1 is DFQATT and CDR2 is SNEGSKA (reference sequence). This CDR3 spans 13 amino acids. V was trimmed by 7 bases and J by 1 base, leaving 13 bases between them. The CDR3 loop is CSGVRPANTEAFF. The CDR3 DNA sequence: TGCAGTGGGGTAAGGCCGGCGAACACTGAAGCTTTCTTT.

The chain recombines TRBV21-1 with TRBJ2-7; the table gives TRBD2 as D, unverified against the DNA. TRBV21-1 is annotated as a pseudogene. There are 17 residues in the CDR3. The CDR3, as DNA: TGTGCCACCCCGGGGGGACTAGCGGGCCTTAGCTCCTACGAGCAGTACTTC. It translates to CATPGGLAGLSSYEQYF.

This clonotype was observed a handful of times. At one of its ends the junction is not consistent with the germline gene, which may arise from a read error. This rearrangement joins TRBV6-1 to TRBJ2-5, with D possibly TRBD1 on 5 matching bases. This CDR3 has 14 amino acids. Germline CDR1 is MNHNS and CDR2 is SASEGT. The DNA of the CDR3 is TGTGCCAGCAGAGAACCAGGGTCCCTGGAGACCCAGTACTTT. Its protein is CASREPGSLETQYF.

The chain recombines TRBV20-1 with TRBJ2-7; D unresolved. The CDR3 consists of 14 residues. V lost 0 bases, J lost 0 bases, and 9 bases lay in between. Germline lookup yields CDR1 DFQATT and CDR2 SNEGSKA (reference sequence). The CDR3 DNA follows: TGCAGTGCTAGAGATACTTCAAGCTCCTACGAGCAGTACTTC. Protein product: CSARDTSSSYEQYF.

This clonotype appeared once. The chain recombines TRBV19 with TRBJ1-2; no reliable D call. Trimming removed 6 bases at V and 3 bases at J, with 17 bases between. CDR1 is LNHDA and CDR2 is SQIVND in the germline V gene (reference sequence). CDR3 size: 15 residues. The CDR3 loop reads CASSPSKRKYYGYTF. Here the CDR3 DNA reads TGTGCCAGTAGCCCTTCGAAACGGAAGTACTATGGCTACACCTTC.

The chain employs TRBV7-2 and TRBJ1-5; the D gene is possibly TRBD1 (5 bases). The CDR3 sequence is 15 residues long. In germline, CDR1 is SGHTA, CDR2 FQGNSA. V was trimmed by 5 bases and J by 4 bases, leaving 15 bases between them. CDR3 region: CASSLMGDPNQPQHF. The CDR3 DNA sequence: TGTGCCAGCAGCCTAATGGGGGACCCTAATCAGCCCCAGCATTTT.

This clonotype was found a few times. This chain joins TRBV11-2 and TRBJ1-1; D is unclear. This CDR3 contains 15 residues. The V end lost 4 bases, the J end lost 0 bases, and 12 bases lay between the germline ends. Germline V gene data show CDR1 as SGHAT and CDR2 as FQNNGV. The CDR3 region has the DNA TGTGCCAGCAGCTCGGGGATAATTATGAACACTGAAGCTTTCTTT. Its protein product is CASSSGIIMNTEAFF.

This clonotype was found a few times. The chain carries TRBV15 and TRBJ1-1; unclear D gene. This CDR3 has 12 amino acids. Trimming left V 1 base short and J 7 bases short, with 7 bases between. Germline V gene data show CDR1 as LNHNV and CDR2 as YYDKDF (reference sequence). Here the CDR3 reads CATSRVGIEAFF. The CDR3 DNA reads TGTGCCACCAGCAGAGTAGGAATTGAAGCTTTCTTT.

The rearrangement uses TRBV20-1 and TRBJ1-2, with a possible D match to TRBD1 (6 bases). The ends were cut back, 4 bases at V and 0 bases at J, with 27 bases in the middle. Per germline, CDR1 DFQATT and CDR2 SNEGSKA (reference sequence). The CDR3 is 19 residues long. CDR3 loop: CSAIPNLRKKTGSNYGYTF. CDR3 coding DNA: TGCAGTGCTATACCTAATCTCCGAAAGAAGACAGGTTCTAACTATGGCTACACCTTC.

The V call is TRBV7-2, the J call TRBJ1-1, with a possible D match to TRBD1 (6 bases). This CDR3 has 16 residues. Trimming took off 1 base at V and 3 bases at J, with 15 bases between the two ends. CDR1 SGHTA and CDR2 FQGNSA come from the germline V gene. Here the CDR3 reads CASSLESGGLDTEAFF. DNA of the CDR3: TGTGCCAGCAGCTTAGAGTCGGGGGGGCTGGACACTGAAGCTTTCTTT.

The chain recombines TRBV6-4 with TRBJ1-6; D is unresolved. The germline CDR1 and CDR2 sequences are MRHNA and SNTAGT. Deletions cut 6 bases from V and 7 bases from J, with 10 bases between. This CDR3 is 13 amino acids long. The CDR3 spells CASSPDINSPLHF. In DNA, the CDR3 is TGTGCCAGCAGCCCAGATATCAATTCACCCCTCCACTTT.

Only one count was recorded for this clonotype. The rearrangement uses TRBV6-1 and TRBJ1-2, with a weak D call TRBD1 (6 bases). Trimming pared 1 base from V and 5 bases from J, leaving 11 bases between. CDR3 length: 14 amino acids. The germline CDR1 and CDR2 sequences are MNHNS and SASEGT. Here the CDR3 DNA reads TGTGCCAGCAGTGAAGGTTCAGGGGTATATGGCTACACCTTC. The encoded protein is CASSEGSGVYGYTF.

The CDR3, as DNA: TGCGCCAGCAGCTTGGTGTTAGCGGGAGTCAACGAGCAGTACTTC. Translated, it gives CASSLVLAGVNEQYF. The rearrangement joins TRBV5-1 to TRBJ2-7, with 9 positions matching TRBD2. Unmatched junction bases numbered 6, after V lost 0 bases and J lost 5 bases. The CDR3 is 15 residues long. Germline V lookup: CDR1 SGHRS, CDR2 YFSETQ.

The chain couples TRBV6-2 or TRBV6-3 to TRBJ1-5, with D possibly being TRBD1 (6 bases). This CDR3 has 18 residues. Germline V gene lookup returns CDR1 MNHEY and CDR2 SVGEGT. V lost 3 bases, J lost 0 bases, and 18 bases lay in between. The CDR3 coding sequence is TGTGCCAGCAGTTATCCGGGTCAGGGGCCTTATAGCAATCAGCCCCAGCATTTT. Amino acid sequence: CASSYPGQGPYSNQPQHF.

This clonotype appeared a single time. The chain recombines TRBV12-3 or TRBV12-4 with TRBJ1-2; D uncertain. This CDR3 region has 13 residues. The V gene lost 1 base and the J gene lost 8 bases, with 11 bases spanning the gap. The CDR3 loop reads CASSLGSVFGYTF. CDR3 DNA sequence: TGTGCCAGCAGTTTAGGCAGTGTCTTCGGCTACACCTTC.

The J gene is TRBJ1-1, the V gene TRBV6-4; maybe TRBD1 (5 bases). The V end was cut by 5 bases, the J end by 4 bases, with 11 bases between. The germline gives CDR1 MRHNA, CDR2 SNTAGT. This CDR3 is built from 13 residues. For the CDR3, the DNA is TGTGCCAGCAGTCGCGGGGGGGGCACTGAAGCTTTCTTT. It specifies CASSRGGGTEAFF.

The genes are TRBV7-9 and TRBJ1-1; D is undetermined. The CDR3 is made up of 12 amino acids. V lost 1 base to trimming and J lost 7 bases, with 7 bases between them. Per germline, CDR1 SEHNR and CDR2 FQNEAQ (reference sequence). This CDR3 is CASSLVAGEAFF. Here the CDR3 DNA reads TGTGCCAGCAGCTTAGTCGCAGGTGAAGCTTTCTTT.

This chain joins TRBV27 and TRBJ2-5, with D possibly TRBD2 on 6 matching bases. CDR1 and CDR2 (germline): MNHEY, SMNVEV (reference sequence). Trimming left V 8 bases short and J 5 bases short, with 18 bases between. CDR3 size: 14 residues. DNA for the CDR3: TGTGCCAGCGGTCGTGCGGGGTCAGGGGAGACCCAGTACTTC. Translating it yields CASGRAGSGETQYF.

V usage is TRBV7-9 and J usage is TRBJ2-5, with TRBD2 matching 10 bases. Trimming at V came to 2 bases and at J to 2 bases, leaving 8 bases not matched to a gene. This CDR3 has 17 amino acids. Germline-derived CDR1 and CDR2 are SEHNR and FQNEAQ (reference sequence). The CDR3 sequence: CASSLRLASGGQETQYF. The CDR3 region has the DNA TGTGCCAGCAGCTTACGTCTGGCTAGCGGGGGTCAAGAGACCCAGTACTTC.

The table lists this clonotype with a few counts. The chain recombines TRBV11-2 with TRBJ1-6; perhaps TRBD1 as D (6 bases). Germline CDR1 is SGHAT and CDR2 is FQNNGV. Trimming pared 1 base from V and 10 bases from J, leaving 11 bases between. This CDR3 spans 14 amino acids. CDR3 DNA: TGTGCCAGCAGCTTAGGGAGCGGGGGCTCACCCCTCCACTTT. This codes for CASSLGSGGSPLHF. The full variable domain, rest sourced from reference TRBV11-2 and TRBJ1-6, is EAGVAQSPRYKIIEKRQSVAFWCNPISGHATLYWYQQILGQGPKLLIQFQNNGVVDDSQLPKDRFSAERLKGVDSTLKIQPAKLEDSAVYLCASSLGSGGSPLHFGNGTRLTVT.